This T cell receptor beta chain derives from a study of shared clonotypes between healthy human individuals. CDR3 length: 16 amino acids. Germline-derived CDR1 and CDR2 are SGHRS and YFSETQ. The V gene end was trimmed by 1 base and the J gene end by 6 bases; junction bases not matched to a gene: 7. The data were produced by immunoSEQ multiplex PCR, yet TCRdb's version contains in-frame clones alone and is incomplete. The table records approximately 980,000 clones, about 80% of them present only once. What was sequenced was memory CD4+ T cells sorted from blood. Subset specified: CD45RA-negative fraction. The clonotype originates from a young man in good health. The chain is built from TRBV5-1 and TRBJ2-1; 10 nucleotides match TRBD2. CDR3 region: CASSLRASGRGNEQFF. In nucleotides, the CDR3 is TGCGCCAGCAGCTTGAGAGCTAGCGGGAGAGGCAATGAGCAGTTCTTC. The full variable domain, its missing parts supplied by reference TRBV5-1 and TRBJ2-1, is KAGVTQTPRYLIKTRGQQVTLSCSPISGHRSVSWYQQTPGQGLQFLFEYFSETQRNKGNFPGRFSGRQFSNSRSEMNVSTLELGDSALYLCASSLRASGRGNEQFFGPGTRLTVL.